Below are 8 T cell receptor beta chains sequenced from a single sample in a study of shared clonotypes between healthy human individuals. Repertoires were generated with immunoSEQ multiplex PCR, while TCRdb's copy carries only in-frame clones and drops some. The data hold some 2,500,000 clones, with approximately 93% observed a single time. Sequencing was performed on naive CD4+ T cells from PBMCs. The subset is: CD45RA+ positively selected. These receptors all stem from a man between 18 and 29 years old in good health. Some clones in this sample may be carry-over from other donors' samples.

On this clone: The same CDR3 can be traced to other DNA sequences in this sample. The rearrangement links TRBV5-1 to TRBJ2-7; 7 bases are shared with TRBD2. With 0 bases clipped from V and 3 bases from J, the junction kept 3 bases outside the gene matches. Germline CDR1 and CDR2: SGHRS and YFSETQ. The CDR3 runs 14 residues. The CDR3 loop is CASSLASGDYEQYF. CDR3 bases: TGCGCCAGCAGCTTGGCTAGCGGAGACTACGAGCAGTACTTC.

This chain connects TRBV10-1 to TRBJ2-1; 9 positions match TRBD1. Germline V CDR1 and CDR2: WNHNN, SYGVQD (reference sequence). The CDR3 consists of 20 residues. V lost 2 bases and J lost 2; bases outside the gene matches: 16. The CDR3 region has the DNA TGCGCCAGCAGTGAGCCGGGACAGGGACCCACCAATCCGGCCTACAATGAGCAGTTCTTC. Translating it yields CASSEPGQGPTNPAYNEQFF.

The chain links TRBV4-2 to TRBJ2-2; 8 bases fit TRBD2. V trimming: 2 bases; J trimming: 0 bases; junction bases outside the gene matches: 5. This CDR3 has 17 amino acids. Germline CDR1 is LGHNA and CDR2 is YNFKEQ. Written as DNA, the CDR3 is TGTGCCAGCAGCCAAAAAATAGCGGGACCGAACACCGGGGAGCTGTTTTTT. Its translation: CASSQKIAGPNTGELFF.

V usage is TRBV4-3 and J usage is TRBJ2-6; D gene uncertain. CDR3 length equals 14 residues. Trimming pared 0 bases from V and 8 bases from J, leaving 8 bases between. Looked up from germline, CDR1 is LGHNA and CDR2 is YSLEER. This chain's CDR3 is CASSQDTGTNVLTF. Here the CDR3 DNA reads TGCGCCAGCAGCCAAGACACTGGTACCAACGTCCTGACTTTC.

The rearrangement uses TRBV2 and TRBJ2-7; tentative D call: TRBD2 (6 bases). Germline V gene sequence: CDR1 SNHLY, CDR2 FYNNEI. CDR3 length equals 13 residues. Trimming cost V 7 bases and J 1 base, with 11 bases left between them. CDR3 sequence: CASTGGYSYEQYF. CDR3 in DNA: TGTGCCAGCACCGGGGGATATTCCTACGAGCAGTACTTC.

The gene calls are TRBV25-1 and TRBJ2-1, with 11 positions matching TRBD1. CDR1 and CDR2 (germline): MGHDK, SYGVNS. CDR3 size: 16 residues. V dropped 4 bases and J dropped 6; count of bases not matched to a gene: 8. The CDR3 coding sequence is TGTGCCAGCAGTGCGTCGGGACAGGGGGGTATCAATGAGCAGTTCTTC. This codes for CASSASGQGGINEQFF.

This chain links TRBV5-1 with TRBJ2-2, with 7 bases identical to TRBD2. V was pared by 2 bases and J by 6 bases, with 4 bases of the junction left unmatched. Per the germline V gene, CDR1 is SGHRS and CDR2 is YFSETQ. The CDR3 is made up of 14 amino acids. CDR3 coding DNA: TGCGCCAGCAGCTTAGAGGGGAGGGCCGGGGAGCTGTTTTTT. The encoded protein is CASSLEGRAGELFF.

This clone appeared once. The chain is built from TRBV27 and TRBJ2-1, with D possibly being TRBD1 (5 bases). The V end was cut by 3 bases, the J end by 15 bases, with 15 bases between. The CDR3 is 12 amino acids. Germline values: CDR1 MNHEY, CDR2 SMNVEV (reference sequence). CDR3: CASSFIDSRRFF. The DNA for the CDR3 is TGTGCCAGCAGTTTTATAGACAGTAGGAGGTTCTTC.